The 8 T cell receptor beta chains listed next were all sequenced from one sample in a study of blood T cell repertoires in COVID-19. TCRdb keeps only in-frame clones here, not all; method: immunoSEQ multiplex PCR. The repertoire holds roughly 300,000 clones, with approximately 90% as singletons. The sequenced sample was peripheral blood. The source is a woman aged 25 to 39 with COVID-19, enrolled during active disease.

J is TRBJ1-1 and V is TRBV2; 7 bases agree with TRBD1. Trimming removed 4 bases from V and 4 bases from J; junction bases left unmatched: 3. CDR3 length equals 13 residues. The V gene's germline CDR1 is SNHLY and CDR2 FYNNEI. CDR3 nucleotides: TGTGCCAGCAGTGGACAGGGCCGCACTGAAGCTTTCTTT. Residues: CASSGQGRTEAFF.

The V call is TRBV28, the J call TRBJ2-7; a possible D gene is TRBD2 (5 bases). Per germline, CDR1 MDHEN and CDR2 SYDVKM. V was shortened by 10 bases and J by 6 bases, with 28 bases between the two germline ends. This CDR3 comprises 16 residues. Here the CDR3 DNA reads TGTGCCACCACCACTCCTATCGCGGGCGGGCTACGCGAGCAGTACTTC. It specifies CATTTPIAGGLREQYF. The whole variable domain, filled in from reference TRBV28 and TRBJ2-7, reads DVKVTQSSRYLVKRTGEKVFLECVQDMDHENMFWYRQDPGLGLRLIYFSYDVKMKEKGDIPEGYSVSREKKERFSLILESASTNQTSMYLCATTTPIAGGLREQYFGPGTRLTVT.

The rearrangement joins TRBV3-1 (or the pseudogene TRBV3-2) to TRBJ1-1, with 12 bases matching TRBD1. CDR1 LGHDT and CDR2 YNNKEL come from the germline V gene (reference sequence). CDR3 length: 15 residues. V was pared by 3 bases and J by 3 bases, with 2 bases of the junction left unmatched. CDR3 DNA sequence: TGTGCCAGCAGCCAGAGGGACAGGGGGCACACTGAAGCTTTCTTT. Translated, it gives CASSQRDRGHTEAFF.

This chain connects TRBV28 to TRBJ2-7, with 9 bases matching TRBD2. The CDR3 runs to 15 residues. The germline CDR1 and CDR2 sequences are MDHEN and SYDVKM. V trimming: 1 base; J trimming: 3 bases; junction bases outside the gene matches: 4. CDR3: CASSLLAGALYEQYF. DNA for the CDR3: TGTGCCAGCAGTTTATTAGCGGGAGCGCTCTACGAGCAGTACTTC.

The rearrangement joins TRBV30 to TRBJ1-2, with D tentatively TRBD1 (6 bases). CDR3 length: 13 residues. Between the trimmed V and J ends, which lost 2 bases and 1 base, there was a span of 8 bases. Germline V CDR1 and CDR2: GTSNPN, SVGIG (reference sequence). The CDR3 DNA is TGTGCCTGGAGTCCAGGGGTTAACTATGGCTACACCTTC. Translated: CAWSPGVNYGYTF.

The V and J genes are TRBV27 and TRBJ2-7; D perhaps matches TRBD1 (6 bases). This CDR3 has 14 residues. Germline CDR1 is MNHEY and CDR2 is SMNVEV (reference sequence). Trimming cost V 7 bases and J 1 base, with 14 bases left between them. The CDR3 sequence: CASNSNRDSYEQYF. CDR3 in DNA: TGTGCCAGCAACTCAAACAGGGATTCCTACGAGCAGTACTTC.

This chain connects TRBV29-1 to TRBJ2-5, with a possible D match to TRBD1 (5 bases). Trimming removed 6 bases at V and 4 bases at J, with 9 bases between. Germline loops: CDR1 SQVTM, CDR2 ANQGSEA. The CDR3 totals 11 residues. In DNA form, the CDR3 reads TGCAGCGTCGACAGAAGAGAGACCCAGTACTTC. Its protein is CSVDRRETQYF.

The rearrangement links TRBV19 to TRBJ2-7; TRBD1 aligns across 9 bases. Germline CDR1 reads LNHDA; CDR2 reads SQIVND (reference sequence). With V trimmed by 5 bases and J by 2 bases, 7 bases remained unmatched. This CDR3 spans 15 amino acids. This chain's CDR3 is CASSPAGTGTYEQYF. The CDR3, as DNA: TGTGCCAGTAGTCCAGCCGGGACAGGGACCTACGAGCAGTACTTC.